The 2 T cell receptor beta chains presented below share a single source sample, sequenced in a study of T cell repertoires in cytomegalovirus infection. Via MiXCR, TCRdb re-called the reads, giving one row per CDR3 protein. Altogether 650,000 to 850,000 distinct CDR3 sequences are present, roughly 28% being singletons, with the ten largest covering around 13%. Antigen specificity for these receptors is unknown. The material sequenced was cultured CD8+ T cells from PBMCs, taken from culture after CMV antigen stimulation. These receptors were collected from a human donor in good health (CMV status not recorded). Some clones in this sample may be carry-over from other donors' samples.

Only a few counts were recorded for this clonotype. J is TRBJ1-1 and V is TRBV4-1, with a tentative D call TRBD1 (5 bases). The CDR3 is made up of 14 amino acids. CDR1 is MGHRA and CDR2 is YSYEKL in the germline V gene. Trimming shortened V by 2 bases and J by 7 bases, and 14 bases separated the two germline ends. The CDR3 sequence is CASSQPRSGLEAFF. DNA of the CDR3: TGCGCCAGCAGCCAACCTAGGTCGGGGCTTGAAGCTTTCTTT.

In this sample, this clonotype turned up many times. V is TRBV12-3 or TRBV12-4 and J is TRBJ2-7; 9 nucleotides align to TRBD1. The junction had 4 bases not matched to a gene; V was cut back by 6 bases and J by 4 bases. The CDR3 has 13 residues. The DNA for the CDR3 is TGTGCCAGCAGCCTACAGGGGGCGTACGAGCAGTACTTC. Encoded protein: CASSLQGAYEQYF.